A selection of T cell receptor beta chains follows, all from one sample in a study of blood T cell repertoires in COVID-19. Sequencing was performed with immunoSEQ multiplex PCR; in TCRdb, only in-frame clones are kept and a portion is missing. The table records more than 250,000 clones, 86% of them present only once. The specimen was PBMCs or T cells enriched from blood (not recorded which). Receptors originate from a woman aged 18-30 years who had recovered from COVID-19. CDR3s include the opening cysteine and the closing phenylalanine or tryptophan. D genes are given only for firm matches. The size entry is marked missing in some rows and otherwise reads once, few, many or a size class.

>few|TRBD2|TRBV9|TRBJ2-2
TGTGCCAGCAGCTTCCGGGGGGGCAACACCGGGGAGCTGTTTTTT
CASSFRGGNTGELFF
>.|.|TRBV14|TRBJ2-5
TGTGCCAGCAGCCCCCGGGACACTTCAGAGACCCAGTACTTC
CASSPRDTSETQYF
>.|.|TRBV19|TRBJ1-2
TGTGCCAGTAGTAAGGTAGGGGCGAATGGCTACACCTTC
CASSKVGANGYTF
>once|.|TRBV18|TRBJ1-1
TGTGCCAGCTCACCTTCTGTGGGCCGGGAAGCTTTCTTT
CASSPSVGREAFF
>.|.|TRBV29-1|TRBJ2-1
TGCAGCGTTGGGGGCGGGAACTCCTACAATGAGCAGTTCTTC
CSVGGGNSYNEQFF
>.|TRBD2|TRBV9|TRBJ2-1
TGTGCCAGCAGTAGCCAGGGGACTAGCGGGGAAAACTACAATGAGCAGTTCTTC
CASSSQGTSGENYNEQFF
>.|.|TRBV9|TRBJ1-2
TGTGCCAGCCTACGGGGTAACTATGGCTACACCTTC
CASLRGNYGYTF
>.|.|TRBV5-1|TRBJ2-1
TGCGCCAGCAGTCAGTACAATGAGCAGTTCTTC
CASSQYNEQFF
>.|.|TRBV3-1/TRBV3-2|TRBJ2-7
TGTGCCAGCAGCCTCCGGGTGAACGAGCAGTACTTC
CASSLRVNEQYF
>.|.|TRBV5-5|TRBJ1-3
TGTGCCAGCCGTTTGGGACTCGCTGGAAACACCATATATTTT
CASRLGLAGNTIYF
>.|.|TRBV9|TRBJ2-3
TGTGCCAGCAGCTCTAGGACTCGTACAGATACGCAGTATTTT
CASSSRTRTDTQYF
>once|.|TRBV19|TRBJ1-5
TGTGCCAGTAGTATAGATGGGGGCCAGCCCCAGCATTTT
CASSIDGGQPQHF
>.|.|TRBV4-1|TRBJ2-1
TGCGCCAGCAGCCTGGCAAATGAGCAGTTCTTC
CASSLANEQFF
>.|TRBD2|TRBV4-1|TRBJ2-2
TGCGCCAGCAGCCAGATAGGACTAGCGGGAGGAGACACCGGGGAGCTGTTTTTT
CASSQIGLAGGDTGELFF
>.|TRBD2|TRBV18|TRBJ2-2
TGTGCCAGCTCACCCACTAGCGCGTACACCGGGGAGCTGTTTTTT
CASSPTSAYTGELFF
>few|.|TRBV6-5|TRBJ1-5
TGTGCCAGCGAAGGGGAGGGGGGTAGCAATCAGCCCCAGCATTTT
CASEGEGGSNQPQHF
>.|TRBD2|TRBV29-1|TRBJ2-3
TGCAGCGTTACTCGCGGGAGTAGCACAGATACGCAGTATTTT
CSVTRGSSTDTQYF
>.|TRBD1|TRBV30|TRBJ1-4
TGTGCCTGGTCGGCAGGGGGCGGTCGGGGAGAAAAACTGTTTTTT
CAWSAGGGRGEKLFF
>.|TRBD1|TRBV6-5|TRBJ1-6
TGTGCCAGCACCCGGACAGGGGGGAATTCACCCCTCCACTTT
CASTRTGGNSPLHF
>.|TRBD1|TRBV18|TRBJ2-5
TGTGCCAGCTCGCCCGGGACAGGGGGTTTGAAGACCCAGTACTTC
CASSPGTGGLKTQYF
>.|TRBD2|TRBV27|TRBJ2-7
TGTGCCAGCAGTATAAGACTAGCGATTAACTACGAGCAGTACTTC
CASSIRLAINYEQYF
>.|.|TRBV29-1|TRBJ1-2
TGCAGCGTTGTTAGGGGAGGGGTCGACTATGGCTACACCTTC
CSVVRGGVDYGYTF
>.|.|TRBV2|TRBJ2-5
TGTGCCAGCGCCCAGGGGCAAGAGACCCAGTACTTC
CASAQGQETQYF
>.|.|TRBV24-1|TRBJ2-5
TGTGCCACCAGTGACTCCACAGGGAACCAAGAGACCCAGTACTTC
CATSDSTGNQETQYF
>once|TRBD2|TRBV18|TRBJ2-5
TGTGCCAGCTCACTGACTAGCGGGGGAGAGACCCAGTACTTC
CASSLTSGGETQYF
>.|TRBD1|TRBV5-1|TRBJ2-3
TGCGCCAGCAGCCCAGGGGACAGGGTCCCCACAGATACGCAGTATTTT
CASSPGDRVPTDTQYF
>.|.|TRBV4-1|TRBJ1-2
TGCGCCAGCAGCCGGACACAGGGATTAGCTAACTATGGCTACACCTTC
CASSRTQGLANYGYTF
>.|TRBD2|TRBV5-5|TRBJ2-1
TGTGCCAGCAGCTCCCTAGCGGGGGGGCCGGATGAGCAGTTCTTC
CASSSLAGGPDEQFF
>.|.|TRBV27|TRBJ2-4
TGTGCCAGCAGTACGGAGGGGACCATTCAGTACTTC
CASSTEGTIQYF
>.|.|TRBV2|TRBJ1-4
TGTGCCAGCAGAAGATGGCAGGGCTACGAAAAACTGTTTTTT
CASRRWQGYEKLFF
>.|.|TRBV12-2|TRBJ1-4
TGTGCAAGTCGCTTAGAAGGGACAGGGATTAATGAAAAACTGTTTTTT
CASRLEGTGINEKLFF
>.|.|TRBV19|TRBJ2-1
TGTGCCAGTAGCCTCGGACAGCGGTACAATGAGCAGTTCTTC
CASSLGQRYNEQFF
>.|TRBD1|TRBV7-9|TRBJ1-5
TGTGCCAGCAGCTTGACAGGGGGCGATCATCAGCCCCAGCATTTT
CASSLTGGDHQPQHF
>.|.|TRBV10-3|TRBJ2-3
TGTGCCATCAGGGGGCCTTGGGTAACAGATACGCAGTATTTT
CAIRGPWVTDTQYF
>.|.|TRBV4-1|TRBJ2-1
TGCGCCAGCAGCCAAGATCCGCGGAACTACAATGAGCAGTTCTTC
CASSQDPRNYNEQFF
>.|.|TRBV12-3/TRBV12-4|TRBJ1-5
TGTGCCAGCAGTTCTGGTTTCGGGATAAGACAGCATTTT
CASSSGFGIRQHF
>.|.|TRBV2|TRBJ1-1
TGTGCCAGCAACCATGAGGTACCGAACACTGAAGCTTTCTTT
CASNHEVPNTEAFF
>.|.|TRBV2|TRBJ1-2
TGTGCCAGACTACAGGGTAACTATGGCTACACCTTC
CARLQGNYGYTF
>few|.|TRBV7-8|TRBJ2-7
TGTGCCAGCAGCTCCCCTTTTTTGGGGGCTTCCTTC
CASSSPFLGASF
>.|.|TRBV9|TRBJ1-1
TGTGCCAGCAGCGTAGACGGCAGGCCTAACACTGAAGCTTTCTTT
CASSVDGRPNTEAFF
>once|.|TRBV7-8|TRBJ1-5
TGTGCCAGCAGCTTTAGGGGTGGCAATCAGCCCCAGCATTTT
CASSFRGGNQPQHF
>few|.|TRBV6-5|TRBJ2-5
TGTGCCAGCAGTTACGGTAGTGAGGGCCAAGAGACCCAGTACTTC
CASSYGSEGQETQYF
>few|TRBD1|TRBV6-5|TRBJ2-7
TGTGCCAGCAGTTGGGGACAGGGCGTCCGCGAGCAGTACTTC
CASSWGQGVREQYF
>.|TRBD1|TRBV5-4|TRBJ1-1
TGTGCCAGCAGCTTGGTAAACAGGGGGAAAGCTTTCTTT
CASSLVNRGKAFF
>.|.|TRBV19|TRBJ2-3
TGTGCCAGTAGCCTGACAGACGGAACAGATACGCAGTATTTT
CASSLTDGTDTQYF
>.|.|TRBV14|TRBJ2-1
TGTGCCAGCAGCCAGTTCCACAGGGAGTACAATGAGCAGTTCTTC
CASSQFHREYNEQFF
>.|.|TRBV25-1|TRBJ1-2
TGTGCCAGCAGTGCCGGGGGCTATGGCTACACCTTC
CASSAGGYGYTF
>once|TRBD2|TRBV24-1|TRBJ2-2
TGTGCCACCAGTGATTTGCGGGCTAGCGGGGGGTCGGACACCGGGGAGCTGTTTTTT
CATSDLRASGGSDTGELFF